The 7 T cell receptor beta chains in this list originate from one sample, sequenced in a study of T cells in Graves' hyperthyroidism and ophthalmopathy (dated by TCRdb to the late 2010s). Library construction relied on multiplex PCR. For sequencing, an Illumina HiSeq 2000 was employed. The TCR beta CDR3 regions were amplified from the RNA transcripts. The first round of RT-PCR for the TCR CDR3 was performed with the HTBI primer set and the Qiagen OneStep RT-PCR kit. TCRdb applied fastp at Q25 and MiXCR to the public reads, then kept only in-frame beta chains. When rows share a CDR3 protein, they turn into one entry using the most common DNA and genes. Across this sample there are 370,000 or so distinct CDR3 sequences, with less than 15% seen only once. The ten largest clones take up about a fifth of the sample. Sequenced material: blood. The receptor source for this set is a man aged 30 to 39 with Graves' hyperthyroidism that later progressed to Graves' ophthalmopathy.

The table lists this clonotype with many counts. This sequence joins TRBV12-3 or TRBV12-4 and TRBJ2-2; D possibly corresponds to TRBD1 (5 bases). The V end lost 3 bases, the J end lost 4 bases, and 12 bases lay between the germline ends. The CDR3 has 15 amino acids. The CDR3 loop is CASSLRQGGTGELFF. The CDR3 nucleotides read TGTGCCAGCAGTTTGAGGCAGGGTGGCACCGGGGAGCTGTTTTTT.

The table lists this clonotype with a few counts. The chain joins TRBV2 to TRBJ2-1; 9 bases agree with TRBD2. The CDR3 covers 15 residues. CDR1 and CDR2 (germline): SNHLY, FYNNEI. Losses at the gene ends were 8 bases for V and 9 bases for J; bases not matched to a gene: 14. In DNA form, the CDR3 reads TGTGCCAGCCGGAATTACAGGACTAGCGCCGGTGAGCAGTTCTTC. The encoded protein is CASRNYRTSAGEQFF.

This clonotype was detected only a few times. This sequence joins TRBV30 and TRBJ1-1; 8 bases match TRBD1. J lost 1 base, V lost 3 bases, and 16 bases had no gene match. CDR3 length equals 18 residues. In germline, CDR1 is GTSNPN, CDR2 SVGIG (reference sequence). The CDR3 coding sequence is TGTGCCTGGAGAAAGAGAGGGAGAGACAGGGGAAAGAACACTGAAGCTTTCTTT. Amino acid sequence: CAWRKRGRDRGKNTEAFF.

This clonotype was recorded at least ten times. The V call is TRBV7-9, the J call TRBJ2-2; TRBD1 matches at 9 bases. With 5 bases clipped from V and 0 bases from J, the junction kept 4 bases outside the gene matches. Germline CDR1 reads SEHNR; CDR2 reads FQNEAQ (reference sequence). The CDR3 has 16 residues. The CDR3 sequence: CASSKGQGANTGELFF. The CDR3 region has the DNA TGTGCCAGCAGCAAGGGACAGGGTGCGAACACCGGGGAGCTGTTTTTT.

In this sample, this clonotype turned up a few times. The chain employs TRBV5-6 and TRBJ1-1, with D possibly matching TRBD1 (6 bases). The CDR3 has 14 amino acids. Germline V lookup: CDR1 SGHDT, CDR2 YYEEEE. Trimming removed 0 bases at V and 7 bases at J, with 13 bases between. Here the CDR3 DNA reads TGTGCCAGCAGCTTGGCCGGGGGCAGGAGTGAAGCTTTCTTT. Translation gives CASSLAGGRSEAFF.

This clonotype has just a few counts. The chain links TRBV9 to TRBJ2-5, with 15 bases that match TRBD2. The germline CDR1 and CDR2 sequences are SGDLS and YYNGEE. The trim removed 6 bases at V and 5 bases at J, leaving 14 bases unmatched. The CDR3 extends over 18 amino acids. The CDR3 region is CASIDGSGTSGGPETQYF. In DNA, the CDR3 is TGTGCCAGCATAGACGGATCCGGGACTAGCGGGGGGCCGGAGACCCAGTACTTC.

In this sample, this clonotype turned up once. This chain joins TRBV13 and TRBJ2-7; D may be TRBD1 or TRBD2 (7 bases each). CDR1 and CDR2 from the germline V gene are PRHDT and FYEKMQ (reference sequence). V was trimmed by 5 bases and J by 6 bases, leaving 14 bases between them. The CDR3 runs 13 residues. Written as DNA, the CDR3 is TGTGCCAGCAGCGCGACAGGGAGGGGCGAGCAGTACTTC. Its protein product is CASSATGRGEQYF.